The 20 T cell receptor beta chains listed next were all sequenced from one sample in a study of blood T cell repertoires in COVID-19. Clones were sequenced by immunoSEQ multiplex PCR, and TCRdb holds only the in-frame ones, with some missing. The sample consists of a few hundred thousand clones, more than 70% of them appearing once. The sample comprised peripheral blood. The receptors stem from a woman in her forties or fifties with acute or convalescent COVID-19.

This clone was seen more than once but under ten times. V is TRBV29-1 and J is TRBJ2-3, with a possible D match to TRBD1 (6 bases). Trimming removed 6 bases at V and 0 bases at J, with 13 bases between. The CDR3 is 14 amino acids. Germline-derived CDR1 and CDR2 are SQVTM and ANQGSEA. The CDR3 spells CSVDQGISTDTQYF. CDR3 bases: TGCAGCGTGGACCAGGGGATTAGCACAGATACGCAGTATTTT.

The rearrangement joins TRBV6-5 to TRBJ2-1; 8 nucleotides agree with TRBD2. The CDR3 contains 15 residues. Trimming removed 6 bases from V and 8 bases from J; junction bases left unmatched: 12. CDR1 and CDR2 (germline): MNHEY, SVGAGI. In DNA form, the CDR3 reads TGTGCCAGCAGGGACACGGGGGGGGAGATTCATGAGCAGTTCTTC. The encoded protein is CASRDTGGEIHEQFF.

The rearrangement joins TRBV18 to TRBJ2-1; TRBD2 matches at 11 bases. The germline V gene encodes CDR1 KGHSH and CDR2 LQKENI. The CDR3 has 19 residues. The V and J ends lost 0 bases and 0 bases, in that order; junction bases with no gene match: 7. The CDR3: CASSPPKLAGVSSYNEQFF. CDR3 in DNA: TGTGCCAGCTCACCACCGAAACTAGCGGGAGTAAGCTCCTACAATGAGCAGTTCTTC.

The chain carries TRBV19 and TRBJ2-1; 9 bases map to TRBD2. Germline loops: CDR1 LNHDA, CDR2 SQIVND (reference sequence). J gave up 9 bases and V 6 bases, and 12 bases lay outside the gene matches. The CDR3 length is 15 residues. CDR3 nucleotide sequence: TGTGCCAGTAGCCCTGGTGAGGGCGGGAGGGGTGAGCAGTTCTTC. The encoded protein is CASSPGEGGRGEQFF.

This clone was counted between two and nine times. The chain uses TRBV19 and TRBJ1-1; no clear D gene. Trimming stripped 3 bases from V and 6 bases from J, with 11 bases between. Germline CDR1 and CDR2: LNHDA and SQIVND (reference sequence). CDR3 length: 13 amino acids. In DNA form, the CDR3 reads TGTGCCAGTAGTATCGATCAGGTCGCTGAAGCTTTCTTT. Translation: CASSIDQVAEAFF.

This clone was detected a few times. The chain recombines TRBV2 with TRBJ2-3; TRBD1 matches at 8 bases. Germline V gene data show CDR1 as SNHLY and CDR2 as FYNNEI. Unmatched junction bases numbered 10, after V lost 8 bases and J lost 0 bases. The CDR3 runs to 16 residues. The CDR3 coding sequence is TGTGCCAGCCGACGACTTACAGGGGGTAGCACAGATACGCAGTATTTT. Encoded protein: CASRRLTGGSTDTQYF.

This clone was observed once. The V call is TRBV19, the J call TRBJ1-2, with 8 nucleotides matching TRBD1. The CDR3 runs to 15 residues. Germline V gene data show CDR1 as LNHDA and CDR2 as SQIVND (reference sequence). The trim removed 2 bases at V and 1 base at J, leaving 3 bases unmatched. For the CDR3, the DNA is TGTGCCAGTAGTATATCGACAGGGGATAACTATGGCTACACCTTC. This codes for CASSISTGDNYGYTF.

As DNA, the CDR3 is TGTGCCATCTCAAGAGGTGGGACTAATGACAATGAGCAGTTCTTC. This codes for CAISRGGTNDNEQFF. The V gene is TRBV10-3, the J gene TRBJ2-1; TRBD2 matches 7 bases. Germline-derived CDR1 and CDR2 are ENHRY and SYGVKD. Trimming at V came to 8 bases and at J to 5 bases, leaving 12 bases not matched to a gene. The CDR3 totals 15 residues.

The rearrangement uses TRBV29-1 and TRBJ2-5; 9 nucleotides line up with TRBD1. CDR3 length equals 12 residues. Germline CDR1 is SQVTM and CDR2 is ANQGSEA. V was pared by 7 bases and J by 4 bases, with 4 bases of the junction left unmatched. CDR3 residues: CSGGTGRETQYF. CDR3 nucleotide sequence: TGCAGCGGCGGGACAGGGAGAGAGACCCAGTACTTC. The full variable domain, with the rest looked up from reference TRBV29-1 and TRBJ2-5, is SAVISQKPSRDICQRGTSLTIQCQVDSQVTMMFWYRQQPGQSLTLIATANQGSEATYESGFVIDKFPISRPNLTFSTLTVSNMSPEDSSIYLCSGGTGRETQYFGPGTRLLVL.

This clone was picked up one time. This sequence joins TRBV29-1 and TRBJ2-1; 10 positions agree with TRBD1. The trim removed 6 bases at V and 7 bases at J, leaving 6 bases unmatched. This CDR3 region has 13 residues. In germline, CDR1 is SQVTM, CDR2 ANQGSEA. The DNA for the CDR3 is TGCAGCGTGGAGGGACAGGGGAGTAATGAGCAGTTCTTC. Its translation is CSVEGQGSNEQFF.

The chain uses TRBV18 and TRBJ1-1; the D gene is possibly TRBD1 (6 bases). CDR3 length: 12 amino acids. Germline CDR1 is KGHSH and CDR2 is LQKENI. Trimming removed 8 bases from V and 1 base from J, with 8 bases in between. As DNA, the CDR3 is TGTGCCAGCGGGGGCAGGAACACTGAAGCTTTCTTT. Translating it yields CASGGRNTEAFF.

The chain joins TRBV5-6 to TRBJ1-3; D might be TRBD1 (6 bases). The CDR3 covers 15 residues. Germline CDR1 reads SGHDT; CDR2 reads YYEEEE. V shed 0 bases and J shed 4 bases, with 11 bases lying between them. CDR3 loop: CASSLAAGQGNTIYF. The CDR3 nucleotides read TGTGCCAGCAGCTTGGCCGCTGGACAGGGAAACACCATATATTTT.

The V gene is TRBV25-1, the J gene TRBJ2-2; 8 bases fit TRBD1. The CDR3 loop spans 16 amino acids. V trimming: 4 bases; J trimming: 3 bases; junction bases outside the gene matches: 7. The germline CDR1 and CDR2 sequences are MGHDK and SYGVNS. CDR3 sequence reads: CASSVNRGIDTGELFF. CDR3 bases: TGTGCCAGCAGTGTAAACAGGGGGATCGACACCGGGGAGCTGTTTTTT.

The V call is TRBV7-6, the J call TRBJ1-6, with D possibly TRBD1 on 5 matching bases. Trimming took off 5 bases at V and 6 bases at J, with 17 bases between the two ends. The CDR3 has 16 amino acids. Germline V gene sequence: CDR1 SGHVS, CDR2 FNYEAQ. The CDR3, as DNA: TGTGCCAGCAGCGTTACCGGGGGTTTAGTTAATTCACCCCTCCACTTT. The encoded protein is CASSVTGGLVNSPLHF.

The rearrangement links TRBV9 to TRBJ1-2; 9 nucleotides line up with TRBD1. The germline V gene encodes CDR1 SGDLS and CDR2 YYNGEE. V lost 0 bases and J lost 4; bases outside the gene matches: 7. This CDR3 comprises 16 residues. CDR3 residues: CASSVVETGGFYGYTF. CDR3 DNA sequence: TGTGCCAGCAGCGTAGTGGAAACAGGGGGCTTCTATGGCTACACCTTC.

This CDR3 is CASSWAREANEQFF. In DNA, the CDR3 is TGTGCCAGCAGCTGGGCGCGGGAGGCCAATGAGCAGTTCTTC. V and J are TRBV5-4 and TRBJ2-1; 8 bases are shared with TRBD2. V lost 3 bases to trimming and J lost 6 bases; unmatched junction nucleotides: 5. This CDR3 is 14 amino acids long. Germline V gives CDR1 SGHNT, CDR2 YYREEE (reference sequence).

This chain joins TRBV4-3 and TRBJ2-3; weak D call: TRBD2 (6 bases). The germline V and J ends were trimmed by 0 bases and 0 bases, with 16 bases remaining between them. The CDR3 loop spans 18 amino acids. Germline V CDR1 and CDR2: LGHNA, YSLEER. The CDR3 is CASSQDGWAGPSTDTQYF. CDR3 nucleotides: TGCGCCAGCAGCCAAGATGGTTGGGCGGGACCTAGCACAGATACGCAGTATTTT.

CDR3 region: CAGGVSRQPQHF. CDR3 sequence (DNA): TGTGCCGGAGGGGTTTCACGGCAGCCCCAGCATTTT. V usage is TRBV19 and J usage is TRBJ1-5; weak D call: TRBD1 (5 bases). This CDR3 spans 12 amino acids. Trimming removed 11 bases from V and 7 bases from J, with 15 bases in between. Germline CDR1 and CDR2: LNHDA and SQIVND (reference sequence).

This clone was seen a few times. The chain is built from TRBV6-1 and TRBJ2-5; maybe TRBD2 (5 bases). The V gene's germline CDR1 is MNHNS and CDR2 SASEGT. V shed 1 base and J shed 0 bases, with 12 bases lying between them. The CDR3 has 16 residues. The CDR3 DNA reads as TGTGCCAGCAGTGAAGGGAGGAGAGACCACCAAGAGACCCAGTACTTC. This encodes CASSEGRRDHQETQYF.

J is TRBJ2-2 and V is TRBV10-2; 9 bases align to TRBD2. V gave up 6 bases and J gave up 6 bases; unmatched junction bases: 17. Germline values: CDR1 WSHSY, CDR2 SAAADI. The CDR3 is made up of 18 amino acids. The CDR3 coding sequence is TGCGCCAGCAGGGGGAGTGTAGTAGCGGGGGCCGCAGCCGGGGAGCTGTTTTTT. This translates into CASRGSVVAGAAAGELFF.